This T cell receptor (beta chain) was recovered during a study of PD-L1 blockade in urothelial cancer. About the research overall: The number of prior chemotherapy regimens per patient was 0 to 3. Typically, measured as a median, blood samples had about 140,000 T cells. Study-wide findings and caveats: Better survival was predicted when blood TCR clonality before treatment fell below the median.

The time point was: pretreatment peripheral blood. With regard to this clone: Its antigen is as yet unknown.

Germline V gene data show CDR1 as SEHNR and CDR2 as FQNEAQ (reference sequence). CDR3 length: 14 amino acids. V dropped 6 bases and J dropped 9; count of bases not matched to a gene: 11. Sequencing used immunoSEQ multiplex PCR; TCRdb keeps in-frame clones, though not all of them. The data contain 40,000 or so clones, around 82% of them singletons. The TCR comes from a man aged 55-75 years with urothelial cancer. The sequencing used PBMCs, collected around atezolizumab (anti-PD-L1) treatment. This sequence joins TRBV7-9 and TRBJ1-1; 9 bases agree with TRBD1. The CDR3 DNA reads TGTGCCAGCAGTTACGGGACAGGGCCGGGGAAAGCTTTCTTT. Residues: CASSYGTGPGKAFF.